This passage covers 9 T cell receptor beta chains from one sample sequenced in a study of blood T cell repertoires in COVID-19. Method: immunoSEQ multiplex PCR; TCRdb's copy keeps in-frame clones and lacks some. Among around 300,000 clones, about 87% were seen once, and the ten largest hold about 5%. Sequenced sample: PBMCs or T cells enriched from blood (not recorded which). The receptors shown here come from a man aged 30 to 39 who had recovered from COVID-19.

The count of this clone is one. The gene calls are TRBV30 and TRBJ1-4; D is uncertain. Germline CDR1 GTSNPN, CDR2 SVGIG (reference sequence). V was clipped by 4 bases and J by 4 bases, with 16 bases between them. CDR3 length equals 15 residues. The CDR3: CAWKPGQSLNEKLFF. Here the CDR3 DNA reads TGTGCCTGGAAACCTGGGCAGAGTCTTAATGAAAAACTGTTTTTT.

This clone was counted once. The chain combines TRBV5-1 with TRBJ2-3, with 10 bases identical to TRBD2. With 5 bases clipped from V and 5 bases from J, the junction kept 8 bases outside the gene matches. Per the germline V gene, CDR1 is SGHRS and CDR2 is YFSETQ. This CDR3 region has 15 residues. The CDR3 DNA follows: TGCGCCAGCAGGCAGCGGGGGGGCCTCGGAGATACGCAGTATTTT. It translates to CASRQRGGLGDTQYF.

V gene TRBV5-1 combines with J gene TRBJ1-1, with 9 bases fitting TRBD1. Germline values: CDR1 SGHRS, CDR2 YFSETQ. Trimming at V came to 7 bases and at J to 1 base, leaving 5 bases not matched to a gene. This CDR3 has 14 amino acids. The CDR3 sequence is CASGNRGQNTEAFF. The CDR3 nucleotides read TGCGCCAGCGGTAACAGGGGGCAGAACACTGAAGCTTTCTTT. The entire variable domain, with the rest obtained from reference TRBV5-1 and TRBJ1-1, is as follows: KAGVTQTPRYLIKTRGQQVTLSCSPISGHRSVSWYQQTPGQGLQFLFEYFSETQRNKGNFPGRFSGRQFSNSRSEMNVSTLELGDSALYLCASGNRGQNTEAFFGQGTRLTVV.

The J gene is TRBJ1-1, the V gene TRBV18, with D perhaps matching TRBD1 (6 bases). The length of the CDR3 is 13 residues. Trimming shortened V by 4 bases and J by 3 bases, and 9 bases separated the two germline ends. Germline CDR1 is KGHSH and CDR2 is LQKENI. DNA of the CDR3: TGTGCCAGCTCACAGGGGGAAGACACTGAAGCTTTCTTT. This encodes CASSQGEDTEAFF.

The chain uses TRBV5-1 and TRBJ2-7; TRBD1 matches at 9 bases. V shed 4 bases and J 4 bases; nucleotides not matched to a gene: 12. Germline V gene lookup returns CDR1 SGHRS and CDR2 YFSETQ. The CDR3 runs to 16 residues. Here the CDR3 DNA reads TGCGCCAGCAGCCTTACTACCGGGACAGGGCAGTACGAGCAGTACTTC. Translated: CASSLTTGTGQYEQYF.

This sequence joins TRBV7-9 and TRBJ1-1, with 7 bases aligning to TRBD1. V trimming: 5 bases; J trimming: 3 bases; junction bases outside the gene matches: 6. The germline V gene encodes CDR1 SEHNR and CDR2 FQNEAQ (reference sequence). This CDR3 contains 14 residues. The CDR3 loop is CASSPRQGDTEAFF. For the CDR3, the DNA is TGTGCCAGCAGCCCCAGACAGGGTGACACTGAAGCTTTCTTT.

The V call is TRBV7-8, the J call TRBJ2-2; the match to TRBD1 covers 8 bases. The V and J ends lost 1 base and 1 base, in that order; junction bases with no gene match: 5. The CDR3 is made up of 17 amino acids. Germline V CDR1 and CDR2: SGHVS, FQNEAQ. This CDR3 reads CASSLVPGQENTGELFF. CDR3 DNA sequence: TGTGCCAGCAGCTTAGTCCCGGGACAGGAGAACACCGGGGAGCTGTTTTTT.

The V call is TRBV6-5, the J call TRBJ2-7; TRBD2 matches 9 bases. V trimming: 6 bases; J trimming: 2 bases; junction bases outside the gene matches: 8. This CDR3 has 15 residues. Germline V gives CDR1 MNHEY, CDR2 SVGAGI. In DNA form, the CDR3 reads TGTGCCAGCAGCCCAGGACTAGCGCCGACCTACGAGCAGTACTTC. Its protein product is CASSPGLAPTYEQYF.

CDR3 nucleotide sequence: TGTGCCAGCTCACCCCTGGGACAGGTTCGAGAGACCCAGTACTTC. Translated, it gives CASSPLGQVRETQYF. The rearrangement links TRBV18 to TRBJ2-5, with 8 bases that match TRBD1. Germline values: CDR1 KGHSH, CDR2 LQKENI. The CDR3 runs to 15 residues. J lost 4 bases, V lost 3 bases, and 7 bases had no gene match.